Included here is one T cell receptor (beta chain) sequence, with context. The antigen is unknown. This sample is drawn from a study of CD8+ T cells in alopecia areata. Study results and limitations: Scalp sample sequencing also detects resident alphabeta T cells of normal skin. Normal scalp showed lower clonality than lesional scalp, especially alopecia totalis/universalis. Compared with mice, patients displayed less clear TCR sharing, possibly for HLA-related reasons.

Treatment described: oral pan-JAK inhibitor, 5-10 mg twice daily. Separation by sorting yielded CD4+ and CD8+ T cells from PBMCs. The CDR3 sequence is 14 residues long. J was trimmed by 6 bases and V by 3 bases; bases with no gene match: 5. CDR1 LNHDA and CDR2 SQIVND come from the germline V gene (reference sequence). It was cDNA, reverse transcribed from extracted RNA, that served as the sequencing template. The protocol was immunoSEQ multiplex PCR, while the TCRdb copy is restricted to in-frame clones and leaves out a portion. This sample has 150,000 to 200,000 clones, with roughly 70% found just once.

This receptor was identified in a human donor with alopecia areata. This specimen was CD4+ T cells sorted from blood, taken around week 49, from a patient treated with tofacitinib. This sequence joins TRBV19 and TRBJ1-5; the match to TRBD1 covers 7 bases. The CDR3 DNA reads as TGTGCCAGTAGTATGGTAGGGGGCGGTCAGCCCCAGCATTTT. This encodes CASSMVGGGQPQHF.